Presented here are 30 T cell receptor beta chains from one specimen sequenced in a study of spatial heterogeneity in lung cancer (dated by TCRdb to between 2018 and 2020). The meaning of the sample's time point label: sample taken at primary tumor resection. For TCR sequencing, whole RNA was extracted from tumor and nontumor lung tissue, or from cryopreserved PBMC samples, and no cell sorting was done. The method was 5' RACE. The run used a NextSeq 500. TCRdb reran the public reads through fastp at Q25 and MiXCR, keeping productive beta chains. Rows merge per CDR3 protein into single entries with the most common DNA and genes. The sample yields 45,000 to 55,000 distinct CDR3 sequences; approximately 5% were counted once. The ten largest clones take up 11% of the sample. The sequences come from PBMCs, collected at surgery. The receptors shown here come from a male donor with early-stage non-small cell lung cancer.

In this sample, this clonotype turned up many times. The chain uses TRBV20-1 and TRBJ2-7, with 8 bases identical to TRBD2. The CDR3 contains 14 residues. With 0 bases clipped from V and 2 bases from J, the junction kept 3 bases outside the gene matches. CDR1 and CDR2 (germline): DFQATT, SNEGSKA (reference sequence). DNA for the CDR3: TGCAGTGCTAGAGATGGCGGGAGGACCTACGAGCAGTACTTC. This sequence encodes CSARDGGRTYEQYF.

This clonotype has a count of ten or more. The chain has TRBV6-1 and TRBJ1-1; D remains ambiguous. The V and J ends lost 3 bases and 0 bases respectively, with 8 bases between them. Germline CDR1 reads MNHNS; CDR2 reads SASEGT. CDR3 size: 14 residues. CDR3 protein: CASSEGRMNTEAFF. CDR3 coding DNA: TGTGCCAGCAGTGAGGGCAGAATGAACACTGAAGCTTTCTTT.

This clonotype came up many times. The CDR3, as DNA: TGCAGTGCTCCGCAAACCGGGACTAGGAGCCACGAGCAGTACTTC. It yields the protein CSAPQTGTRSHEQYF. The rearrangement uses TRBV20-1 and TRBJ2-7; 8 nucleotides line up with TRBD2. The CDR3 totals 15 residues. Looked up from germline, CDR1 is DFQATT and CDR2 is SNEGSKA (reference sequence). V lost 5 bases to trimming and J lost 5 bases; unmatched junction nucleotides: 14.

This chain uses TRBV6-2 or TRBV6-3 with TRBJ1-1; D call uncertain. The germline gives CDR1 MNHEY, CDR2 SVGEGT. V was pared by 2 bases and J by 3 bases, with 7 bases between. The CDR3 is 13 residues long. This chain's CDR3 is CASSYESYTEAFF. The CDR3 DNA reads TGTGCCAGCAGTTACGAGTCCTACACTGAAGCTTTCTTT.

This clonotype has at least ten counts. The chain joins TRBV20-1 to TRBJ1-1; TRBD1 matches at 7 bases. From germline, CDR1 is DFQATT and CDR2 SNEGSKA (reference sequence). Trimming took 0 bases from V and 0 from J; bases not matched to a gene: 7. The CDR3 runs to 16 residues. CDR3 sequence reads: CSARETRDSMNTEAFF. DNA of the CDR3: TGCAGTGCTAGAGAGACGCGGGACAGCATGAACACTGAAGCTTTCTTT.

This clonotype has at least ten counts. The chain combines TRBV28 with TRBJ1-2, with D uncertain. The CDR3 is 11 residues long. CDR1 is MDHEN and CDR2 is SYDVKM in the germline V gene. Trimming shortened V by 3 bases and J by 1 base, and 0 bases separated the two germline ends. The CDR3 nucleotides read TGTGCCAGCAGTTTTAACTATGGCTACACCTTC. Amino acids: CASSFNYGYTF.

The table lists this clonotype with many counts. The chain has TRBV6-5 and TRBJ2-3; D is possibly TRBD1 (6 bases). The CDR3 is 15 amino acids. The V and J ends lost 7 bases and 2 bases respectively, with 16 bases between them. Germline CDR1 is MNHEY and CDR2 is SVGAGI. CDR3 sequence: CASNRAGVLTDTQYF. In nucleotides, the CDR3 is TGTGCCAGCAACCGGGCAGGGGTCCTCACAGATACGCAGTATTTT.

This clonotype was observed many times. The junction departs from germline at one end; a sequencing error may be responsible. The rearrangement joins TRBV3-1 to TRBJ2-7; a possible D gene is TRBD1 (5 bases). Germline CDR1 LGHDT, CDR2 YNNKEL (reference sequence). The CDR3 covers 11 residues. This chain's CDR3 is CASSQAQGLNF. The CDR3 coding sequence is TGTGCCAGCAGCCAAGCCCAGGGCCTGAACTTC.

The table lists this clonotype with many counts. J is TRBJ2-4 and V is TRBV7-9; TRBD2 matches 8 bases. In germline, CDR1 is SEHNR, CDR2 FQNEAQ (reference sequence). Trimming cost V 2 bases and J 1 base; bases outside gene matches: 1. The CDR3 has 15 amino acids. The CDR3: CASSLRGGAKNIQYF. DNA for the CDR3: TGTGCCAGCAGCTTACGCGGGGGGGCCAAAAACATTCAGTACTTC.

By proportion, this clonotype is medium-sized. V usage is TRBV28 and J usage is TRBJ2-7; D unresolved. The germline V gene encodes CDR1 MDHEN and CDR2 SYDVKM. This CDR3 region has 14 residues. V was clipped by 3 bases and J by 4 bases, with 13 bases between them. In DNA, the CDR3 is TGTGCCAGCAGTTTTCCCCCCCGCTCTTACGAGCAGTACTTC. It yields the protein CASSFPPRSYEQYF.

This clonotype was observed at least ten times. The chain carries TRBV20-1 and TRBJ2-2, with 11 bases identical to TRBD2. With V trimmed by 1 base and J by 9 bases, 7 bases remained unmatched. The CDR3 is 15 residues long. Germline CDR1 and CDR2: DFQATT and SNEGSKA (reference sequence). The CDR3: CSARGLAGGDRELFF. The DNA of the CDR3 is TGCAGTGCTAGAGGGCTAGCGGGAGGCGACCGGGAGCTGTTTTTT.

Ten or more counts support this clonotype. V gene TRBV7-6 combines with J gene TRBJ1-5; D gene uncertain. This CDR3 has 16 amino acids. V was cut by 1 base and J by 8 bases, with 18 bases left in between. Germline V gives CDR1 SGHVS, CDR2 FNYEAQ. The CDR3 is CASSLVGRLSGKPQHF. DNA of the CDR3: TGTGCCAGCAGCTTAGTAGGCAGGCTTTCGGGAAAGCCCCAGCATTTT.

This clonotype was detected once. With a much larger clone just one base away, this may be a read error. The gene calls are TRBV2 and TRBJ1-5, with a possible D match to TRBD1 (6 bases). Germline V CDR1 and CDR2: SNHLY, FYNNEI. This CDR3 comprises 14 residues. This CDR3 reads CASRGPLRGQSQHF. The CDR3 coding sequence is TGTGCCAGCAGAGGACCCCTCAGGGGTCAGTCCCAGCATTTT.

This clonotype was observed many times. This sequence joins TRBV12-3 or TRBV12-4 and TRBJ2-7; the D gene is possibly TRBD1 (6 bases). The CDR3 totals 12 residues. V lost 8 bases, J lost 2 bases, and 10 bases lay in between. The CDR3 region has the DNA TGTGCCAGCGGGCAGGGGACCTACGAGCAGTACTTC. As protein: CASGQGTYEQYF.

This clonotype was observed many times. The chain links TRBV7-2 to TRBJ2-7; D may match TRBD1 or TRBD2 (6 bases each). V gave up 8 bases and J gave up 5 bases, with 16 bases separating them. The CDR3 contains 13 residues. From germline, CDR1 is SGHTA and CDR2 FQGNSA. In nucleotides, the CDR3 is TGTGCCAGCGCGGGACAAACGGAGGACGAGCAGTACTTC. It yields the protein CASAGQTEDEQYF.

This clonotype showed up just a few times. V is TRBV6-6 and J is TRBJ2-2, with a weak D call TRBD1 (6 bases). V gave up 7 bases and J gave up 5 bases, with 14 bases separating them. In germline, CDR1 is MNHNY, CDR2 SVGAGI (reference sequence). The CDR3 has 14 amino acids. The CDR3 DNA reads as TGTGCCAGCATCTATAACAGGGTTACCGGGGAGCTGTTTTTT. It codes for CASIYNRVTGELFF.

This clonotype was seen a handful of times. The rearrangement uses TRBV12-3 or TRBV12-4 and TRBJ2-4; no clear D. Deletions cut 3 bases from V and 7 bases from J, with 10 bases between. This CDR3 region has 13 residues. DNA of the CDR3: TGTGCCAGCAGTTTGGTAGTCCAGAACATTCAGTACTTC. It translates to CASSLVVQNIQYF.

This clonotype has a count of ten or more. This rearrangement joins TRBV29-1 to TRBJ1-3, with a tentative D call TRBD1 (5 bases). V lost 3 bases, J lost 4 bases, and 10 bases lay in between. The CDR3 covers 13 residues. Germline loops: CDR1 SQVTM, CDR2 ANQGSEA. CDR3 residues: CSVEGGSGNTIYF. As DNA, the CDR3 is TGCAGCGTTGAGGGGGGATCGGGAAACACCATATATTTT.

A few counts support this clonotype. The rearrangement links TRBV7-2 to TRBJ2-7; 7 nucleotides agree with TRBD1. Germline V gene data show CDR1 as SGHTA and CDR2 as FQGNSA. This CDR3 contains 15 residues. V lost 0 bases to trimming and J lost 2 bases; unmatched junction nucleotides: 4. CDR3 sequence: CASSLALGQTYEQYF. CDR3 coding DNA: TGTGCCAGCAGCTTAGCGTTGGGACAGACCTACGAGCAGTACTTC.

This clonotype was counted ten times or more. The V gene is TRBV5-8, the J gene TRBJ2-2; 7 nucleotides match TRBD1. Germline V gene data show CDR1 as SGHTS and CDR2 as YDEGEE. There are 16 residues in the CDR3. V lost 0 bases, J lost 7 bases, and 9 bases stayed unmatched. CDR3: CASSLARGSIDGELFF. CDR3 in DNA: TGTGCCAGCAGCTTGGCCAGGGGGAGTATTGACGGGGAGCTGTTTTTT.

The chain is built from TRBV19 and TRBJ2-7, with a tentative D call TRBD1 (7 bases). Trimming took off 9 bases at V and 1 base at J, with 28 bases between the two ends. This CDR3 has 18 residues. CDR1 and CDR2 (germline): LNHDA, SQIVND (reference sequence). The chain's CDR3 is CASSSQGRSARESYEQYF. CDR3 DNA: TGTGCCAGCTCTTCACAGGGGAGGTCAGCGAGAGAGTCCTACGAGCAGTACTTC.

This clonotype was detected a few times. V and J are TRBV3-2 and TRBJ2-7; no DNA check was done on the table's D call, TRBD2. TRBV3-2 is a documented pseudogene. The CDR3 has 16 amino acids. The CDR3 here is CASSPGLAGLGCEQYF. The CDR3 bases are TGTGCCAGCAGCCCCGGACTAGCGGGACTCGGCTGCGAGCAGTACTTC.

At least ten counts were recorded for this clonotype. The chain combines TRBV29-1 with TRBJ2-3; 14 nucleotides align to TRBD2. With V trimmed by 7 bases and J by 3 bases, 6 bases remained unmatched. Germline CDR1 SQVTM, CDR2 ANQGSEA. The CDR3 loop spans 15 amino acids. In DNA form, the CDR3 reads TGCAGCGGATCCGGGACTAGCGGGGGAACAGATACGCAGTATTTT. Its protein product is CSGSGTSGGTDTQYF.

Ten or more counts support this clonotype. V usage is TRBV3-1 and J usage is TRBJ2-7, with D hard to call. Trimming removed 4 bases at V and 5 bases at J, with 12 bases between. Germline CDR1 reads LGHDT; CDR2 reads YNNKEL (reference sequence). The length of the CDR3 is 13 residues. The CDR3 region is CASSLLTSDEQYF. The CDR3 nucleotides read TGTGCCAGCAGCCTACTAACGTCTGACGAGCAGTACTTC.

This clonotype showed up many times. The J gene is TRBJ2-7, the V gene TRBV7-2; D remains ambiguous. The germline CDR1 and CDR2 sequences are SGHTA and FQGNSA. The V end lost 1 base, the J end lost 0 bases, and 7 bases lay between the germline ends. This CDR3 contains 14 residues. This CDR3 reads CASSLDGNSYEQYF. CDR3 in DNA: TGTGCCAGCAGCTTAGACGGAAACTCCTACGAGCAGTACTTC.

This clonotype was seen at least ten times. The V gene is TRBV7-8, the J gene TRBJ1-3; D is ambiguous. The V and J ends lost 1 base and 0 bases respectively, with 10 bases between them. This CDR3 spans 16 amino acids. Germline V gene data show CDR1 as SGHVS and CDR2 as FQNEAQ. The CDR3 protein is CASSLGSSYSGNTIYF. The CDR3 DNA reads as TGTGCCAGCAGCTTAGGATCGTCCTACTCTGGAAACACCATATATTTT.

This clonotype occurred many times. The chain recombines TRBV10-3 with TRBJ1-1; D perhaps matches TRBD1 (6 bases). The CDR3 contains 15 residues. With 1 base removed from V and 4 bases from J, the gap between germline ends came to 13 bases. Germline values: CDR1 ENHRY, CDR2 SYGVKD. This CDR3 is CAISEWGAEGTEAFF. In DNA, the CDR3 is TGTGCCATCAGTGAGTGGGGGGCGGAGGGCACTGAAGCTTTCTTT.

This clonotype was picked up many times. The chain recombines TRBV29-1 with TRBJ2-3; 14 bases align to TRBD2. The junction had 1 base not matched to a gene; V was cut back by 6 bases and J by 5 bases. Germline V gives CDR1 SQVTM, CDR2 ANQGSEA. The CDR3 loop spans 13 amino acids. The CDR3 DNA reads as TGCAGCGTCGGGACTAGCGGGAGAGATACGCAGTATTTT. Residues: CSVGTSGRDTQYF.

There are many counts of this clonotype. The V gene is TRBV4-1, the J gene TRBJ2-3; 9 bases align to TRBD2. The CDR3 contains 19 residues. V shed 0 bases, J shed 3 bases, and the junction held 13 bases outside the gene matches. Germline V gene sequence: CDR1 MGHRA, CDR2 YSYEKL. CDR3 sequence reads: CASSQDSRLADPGTDTQYF. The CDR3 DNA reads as TGCGCCAGCAGCCAAGATTCCCGACTAGCGGACCCCGGGACAGATACGCAGTATTTT.

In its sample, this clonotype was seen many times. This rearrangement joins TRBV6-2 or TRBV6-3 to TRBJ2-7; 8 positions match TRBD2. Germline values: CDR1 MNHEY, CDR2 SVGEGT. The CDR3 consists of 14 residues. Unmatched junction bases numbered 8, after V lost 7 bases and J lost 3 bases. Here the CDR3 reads CASIEAGVVYEQYF. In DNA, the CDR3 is TGTGCCAGCATTGAAGCGGGAGTGGTCTACGAGCAGTACTTC.